This TCR beta chain was retrieved from a study of cytotoxic CD8 clonotypes in ibrutinib-treated CLL (dated by TCRdb to about 2021). Study-wide context: In this cohort, over 14 patients were treatment-naive and ten to eleven were relapsed/refractory, while fewer than 18 had unmutated IGHV. Cryopreserved peripheral blood mononuclear cells were obtained before treatment, at response, and at either sustained remission or disease progression. Responses were partial in approximately 24 patients and complete in 2; after median around 66 months follow-up, some 15 stayed in remission and approximately 12 progressed. The response samples were drawn at a median of roughly eleven months into treatment, with a range of roughly 6 to 36 months. Of the roughly 86 people in the trial, 25 to 30 had longitudinal samples available. Samples averaged approximately 260,000 productive templates and about 94,000 productive rearrangements. The investigation overall reported the following: At baseline, clonality was higher than in age-matched healthy donors and showed a strong correlation with circulating CD8+ T-cell counts. Clonality rose at ibrutinib response, remained stable during sustained remission, and dropped back toward baseline at progression. Sampling times were not matched between sustained-remission and progressing patients, and lymph node repertoires were not studied. Public clonotypes were rare and either shrank or stayed stable during treatment, and the rise in clonality at ibrutinib response reflected expansion of private clonotypes.

The goal of deep resolution MiSeq sequencing was a depth between 1 in 1 million and 1 in 200,000 T cells, and coverage averaged 10x per clonotype. The immunoSEQ hsTCRB Kit was used to generate the TCR beta libraries. On the study's bioinformatics: Data were analyzed with ImmunoSEQ Data Assistant and ImmunoSEQ Analyzer, with V, D and J genes assigned per IMGT definitions. Clonality, which ranges from 0 to 1, was calculated by subtracting the normalized Shannon entropy of productive rearrangement frequencies from one. Public clonotype analysis was restricted to overrepresented clonotypes comprising at least 0.05% of each patient's repertoire. Thirteen age-matched healthy donor repertoires from immuneACCESS were used as controls for clonality. The table comes from immuneACCESS by way of TCRdb, which keeps in-frame sequences with V and J called. Part of the clones is missing from these tables; in studies checked, under half for an unresolved V gene and the rest for unknown reasons. The V and J calls and clone size are taken from that table; D and trimming were inferred from the DNA. The sample data list roughly 18,000 clones, and over 70% of these were observed just once. The ten largest account for 5% to 7% of the sample.

Note on this clone: Its target antigen remains unknown. No base quality values were provided; no much bigger clone lies one nucleotide off.

Around 1.8 micrograms of genomic DNA were extracted from cryopreserved PBMCs for TCR beta library preparation. Longitudinal blood samples from CLL patients on ibrutinib monotherapy underwent high-throughput TCR beta sequencing. The patients were enrolled in a single-center, open-label phase 2 trial of ibrutinib monotherapy. This TCR was recovered from a human donor with chronic lymphocytic leukemia. The specimen was PBMCs, collected before ibrutinib treatment.

The DNA sequence reads TGTGCCAGCAGCCCCGAGTGGGGCTTCTCTGAAGCTTTCTTT. Its translation reads: CASSPEWGFSEAFF. The V gene is TRBV9 and the J gene is TRBJ1-1; TRBD1 might be the D gene, on 5 matching bases. V drops 4 bases and J drops 6 bases, leaving 16 bases in between. The CDR3 has 14 amino acids, counting the end cysteine and phenylalanine. Only the CDR3 DNA is retained, 42 bases long and in frame from the first base. CDR1 and CDR2 were assigned from the germline V gene as SGDLS and YYNGEE.